This T cell receptor (beta chain) was documented in a study of cytomegalovirus exposure and HLA in healthy donors. The CDR3 runs 14 residues. The V end lost 3 bases, the J end lost 0 bases, and 7 bases lay between the germline ends. CDR1 and CDR2 (germline): LNHNV, YYDKDF (reference sequence). This PCR relied on a set of 60 Vbeta primers and 13 Jbeta primers. Libraries were prepared by immunoSEQ multiplex PCR; TCRdb keeps only in-frame clonotypes and omits some of them. The sample holds 50,000 to 70,000 clones, roughly 80% seen once. The V call is TRBV15, the J call TRBJ2-3; possible D gene TRBD1, 6 bases. This TCR was sampled from a woman aged 40 to 55 in good health and CMV-seronegative. Material for sequencing was PBMCs. For the CDR3, the DNA is TGTGCCACCAGCAGGGACAGTAGCACAGATACGCAGTATTTT. It specifies CATSRDSSTDTQYF.